Listed below are T cell receptor beta chains from one sample, sequenced in a study of blood T cell repertoires in COVID-19. The assay was immunoSEQ multiplex PCR, and TCRdb's table has in-frame clones only and misses some. The table records fewer than 250,000 clones, over 80% of them present only once. Sequences were obtained from peripheral blood. The receptors derive from a woman in her sixties with active or convalescent COVID-19. The CDR3 runs from the conserved cysteine through the conserved F or W. Fields, in order: V gene, J gene, clone size, D gene, CDR3 protein, CDR3 DNA. A D gene is named only where the DNA matches it firmly. The listing skips clone size in some rows; elsewhere it reads once, few, many or a size class.

>TRBV6-6|TRBJ1-2|NA|TRBD1
CASTATEQGFGYTF
TGTGCCAGCACCGCTACGGAACAGGGGTTTGGCTACACCTTC
>TRBV7-9|TRBJ1-5|NA|NA
CASSPSGGLHNQPQHF
TGTGCCAGCAGCCCCAGCGGAGGGCTGCACAATCAGCCCCAGCATTTT
>TRBV6-4|TRBJ2-3|once|TRBD2
CASSRYGLAGGFTDTQYF
TGTGCCAGCAGTAGATACGGACTAGCGGGGGGCTTCACAGATACGCAGTATTTT
>TRBV12-5|TRBJ1-2|NA|NA
CASGLGTVKAGYTF
TGTGCTAGTGGTTTGGGGACAGTTAAGGCTGGCTACACCTTC
>TRBV3-1/TRBV3-2|TRBJ2-5|NA|NA
CASSLIPGPNTGETQYF
TGTGCCAGCAGCCTGATCCCCGGCCCAAACACAGGGGAGACCCAGTACTTC
>TRBV29-1|TRBJ1-1|NA|TRBD1
CSALTGGKTEAFF
TGCAGCGCCCTGACAGGGGGCAAGACTGAAGCTTTCTTT
>TRBV15|TRBJ1-4|NA|NA
CATSRDHGQHGEKLFF
TGTGCCACCAGCAGAGATCATGGACAGCATGGGGAAAAACTGTTTTTT
>TRBV5-1|TRBJ2-4|NA|TRBD1
CASSPGQGINIQYF
TGCGCCAGCAGCCCAGGACAGGGAATAAACATTCAGTACTTC
>TRBV5-1|TRBJ2-3|NA|NA
CASSPLIGGGLTLGDTQYF
TGCGCCAGCAGTCCGCTAATAGGCGGCGGACTGACTTTAGGAGATACGCAGTATTTT
>TRBV19|TRBJ1-1|NA|NA
CASQGQGLNTEAFF
TGTGCCAGCCAGGGACAAGGATTGAACACTGAAGCTTTCTTT
>TRBV11-3|TRBJ2-2|NA|TRBD2
CASSAAGLSTGELFF
TGTGCCAGCAGCGCAGCGGGACTGAGCACCGGGGAGCTGTTTTTT
>TRBV30|TRBJ1-1|NA|NA
CAWDWGTTEAFF
TGTGCCTGGGATTGGGGGACAACTGAAGCTTTCTTT
>TRBV5-6|TRBJ1-2|NA|NA
CASSLSGAYGYTF
TGTGCCAGCAGTCTTTCAGGGGCTTATGGCTACACCTTC
>TRBV24-1|TRBJ1-1|NA|NA
CATSELDLRGGAFF
TGTGCCACCAGTGAACTTGACCTCCGAGGTGGAGCTTTCTTT